This TCR beta chain appears in the sequencing data of a study of blood T cells in healthy people across ages. The study, taken as a whole, reports: With age, beta diversity per million T cells declined roughly linearly, significantly by 40.

Then a second PCR, running about 6 to 12 cycles, was carried out with a sample-barcoded 5' primer and a J-beta primer mix. Each of the cDNA molecules was tagged by a template-switch adaptor with 12 random nucleotides. MiXCR, applied by TCRdb to the 5' RACE reads, yields one record per CDR3 protein. This sample has 800,000 or so distinct CDR3 sequences, with 25% found just once. A remark on this clonotype: Antigen specificity is unknown.

Another study also made use of these data, one on T cells of mothers and their children. That work adds: Thymic selection molds TCR recombination products alike in related and unrelated pairs.

Sequencing was done on a sample of blood. This TCR came from a boy aged 5-17 years in good health.

CDR3: CASSRQRNTNTEAFF. The DNA of the CDR3 is TGTGCCAGCAGTCGGCAGAGAAATACGAACACTGAAGCTTTCTTT. V is TRBV6-5 and J is TRBJ1-1, with D uncertain. Trimming cost V 5 bases and J 1 base, with 14 bases left between them. The germline gives CDR1 MNHEY, CDR2 SVGAGI. The CDR3 is 15 amino acids.